These T cell receptor beta chains were read from a single sample in a study of blood T cell repertoires in COVID-19. Clones were read by immunoSEQ multiplex PCR, and TCRdb kept only the in-frame ones, dropping some. The sample consists of 250,000 to 350,000 clones, roughly 87% of them appearing once. The sample comprised peripheral blood. The receptors come from a woman aged 50 to 60 who had recovered from COVID-19. Each CDR3 is given with its conserved first and last residue. A D gene is named only where the DNA matches it firmly. Clone size, where shown, is once, few, many, or a class for clones that have expanded.

TRBJ2-1 TRBV24-1 TRBD2 . CATSHYGLVGYEQFF TGTGCCACCAGTCATTACGGACTAGTAGGGTATGAGCAGTTCTTC
TRBJ1-1 TRBV6-5 . . CASTFRTVMNTEAFF TGTGCCAGCACCTTTCGGACAGTCATGAACACTGAAGCTTTCTTT
TRBJ1-6 TRBV5-1 . . CASSLDGAVNSPLHF TGCGCCAGCAGCTTGGATGGGGCCGTTAATTCACCCCTCCACTTT
TRBJ2-1 TRBV25-1 . . CASSETGSSYNEQFF TGTGCCAGCAGTGAAACTGGGAGCTCCTACAATGAGCAGTTCTTC
TRBJ1-2 TRBV2 . . CASDLQGRGAGYTF TGTGCCAGCGACCTCCAGGGCAGGGGCGCCGGCTACACCTTC
TRBJ2-7 TRBV5-4 TRBD1 once CASSQLGQGPYEQYF TGTGCCAGCAGTCAGTTAGGACAGGGACCCTACGAGCAGTACTTC
TRBJ2-5 TRBV24-1 TRBD2 . CATSGSSGGETQYF TGTGCCACCAGTGGGTCCAGCGGGGGGGAGACCCAGTACTTC
TRBJ1-2 TRBV28 TRBD1 . CASSFPQGAWYGYTF TGTGCCAGCAGTTTTCCCCAGGGGGCATGGTATGGCTACACCTTC
TRBJ1-1 TRBV19 TRBD1 . CASGPTGRTEAFF TGTGCCAGTGGCCCGACAGGGCGGACTGAAGCTTTCTTT
TRBJ2-4 TRBV15 TRBD2 few CATSLGLVTDIQYF TGTGCCACCAGCCTGGGACTAGTAACAGACATTCAGTACTTC
TRBJ1-2 TRBV23-1 TRBD1 . CASSQSPGQGGEGYTF TGCGCCAGCAGTCAATCCCCGGGACAGGGAGGAGAGGGCTACACCTTC
TRBJ2-2 TRBV6-1 TRBD2 . CASSEARRGGRIGELFF TGTGCCAGCAGTGAAGCCCGGCGGGGGGGCCGAATCGGGGAGCTGTTTTTT
TRBJ2-7 TRBV30 TRBD2 . CACRTSRTTEQYF TGTGCCTGTCGGACTAGCCGCACTACCGAGCAGTACTTC
TRBJ2-5 TRBV29-1 TRBD1 . CSVGYRGLGETQYF TGCAGCGTTGGGTACAGGGGGCTGGGAGAGACCCAGTACTTC
TRBJ1-3 TRBV9 TRBD1 . CASSVGGQGIYSGNTIYF TGTGCCAGCAGCGTAGGGGGACAGGGGATTTACTCTGGAAACACCATATATTTT
TRBJ2-1 TRBV5-4 TRBD2 . CASSGAGGPNEQFF TGTGCCAGCAGTGGGGCGGGGGGGCCGAATGAGCAGTTCTTC
TRBJ2-7 TRBV28 TRBD1 many CASGTGYDEQYF TGTGCCAGCGGGACAGGGTATGACGAGCAGTACTTC
TRBJ2-7 TRBV10-1 . . CASSIPRPDEF TGCGCCAGCAGTATACCCAGGCCCGATGAGTTC
TRBJ2-7 TRBV28 . . CASSPRDFYEQYF TGTGCCAGCAGCCCCCGGGACTTCTACGAGCAGTACTTC
TRBJ2-3 TRBV29-1 TRBD1 . CSVDRQGDTQYF TGCAGCGTGGATCGACAGGGGGATACGCAGTATTTT
TRBJ1-2 TRBV5-1 TRBD1 once CASSLRRATGAMMNRGYTF TGCGCCAGCAGCTTGAGGCGCGCGACAGGGGCTATGATGAATCGGGGCTACACCTTC
TRBJ2-7 TRBV19 TRBD1 . CASSTWDRDEQYF TGTGCCAGTAGTACCTGGGACAGGGACGAGCAGTACTTC
TRBJ1-2 TRBV7-9 . few CASSLVQQGKGGYTF TGTGCCAGCAGCTTAGTTCAGCAGGGGAAGGGTGGCTACACCTTC
TRBJ1-4 TRBV4-3 . once CASSQDSLVSTNEKLFF TGCGCCAGCAGCCAAGATAGCCTCGTTTCAACTAATGAAAAACTGTTTTTT
TRBJ2-2 TRBV4-3 TRBD2 . CASSQTPGLAGINTGELFF TGCGCCAGCAGCCAAACACCGGGACTAGCGGGAATTAACACCGGGGAGCTGTTTTTT
TRBJ1-2 TRBV19 . . CASSMTVHGYTF TGTGCCAGTAGTATGACAGTCCATGGCTACACCTTC
TRBJ1-5 TRBV4-3 . . CASSQGAQGDQPQHF TGCGCCAGCAGCCAAGGGGCCCAGGGCGATCAGCCCCAGCATTTT
TRBJ2-5 TRBV5-8 TRBD1 . CASTYLDRREETQYF TGTGCCAGCACCTATTTGGACAGGAGAGAAGAGACCCAGTACTTC
TRBJ1-2 TRBV7-3 . few CASSPGRGQGYTF TGTGCCAGCAGCCCCGGGAGGGGTCAAGGCTACACCTTC
TRBJ1-2 TRBV4-3 TRBD1 . CASSQTWTGRGYTF TGCGCCAGCAGCCAGACCTGGACAGGGCGGGGGTACACCTTC
TRBJ1-3 TRBV9 . . CASSGQVSSGNTIYF TGTGCCAGCAGCGGACAGGTTAGCTCTGGAAACACCATATATTTT
TRBJ1-1 TRBV19 . . CASSSPTYPTGNTEAFF TGTGCCAGTAGTTCCCCAACATACCCGACGGGGAACACTGAAGCTTTCTTT
TRBJ2-6 TRBV6-2/TRBV6-3 . . CASSLRGANVLTF TGTGCCAGCAGCCTCAGGGGGGCCAACGTCCTGACTTTC
TRBJ2-3 TRBV15 TRBD2 . CATSRDRPSGRSDTQYF TGTGCCACCAGCAGAGATCGGCCTAGCGGGAGATCGGATACGCAGTATTTT
TRBJ1-1 TRBV6-5 . . CASSVTSRNTEAFF TGTGCCAGCAGCGTGACAAGCCGAAACACTGAAGCTTTCTTT
TRBJ1-5 TRBV4-1 TRBD1 few CASSLNRGNQPQHF TGCGCCAGCAGCCTGAACAGGGGAAATCAGCCCCAGCATTTT
TRBJ2-2 TRBV5-1 . . CASSQKRSGTGELFF TGCGCCAGCAGCCAAAAAAGGTCGGGGACCGGGGAGCTGTTTTTT
TRBJ2-1 TRBV11-2 TRBD2 . CASSLGSSGNNEQFF TGTGCCAGCAGCTTAGGCTCTAGCGGTAACAATGAGCAGTTCTTC
TRBJ1-2 TRBV4-1 TRBD1 . CASSQEIGTGNYGYTF TGCGCCAGCAGCCAAGAAATCGGGACAGGAAACTATGGCTACACCTTC
TRBJ1-5 TRBV2 . . CASSAMRVQVFAPQHF TGTGCCAGCAGCGCGATGAGAGTTCAGGTATTCGCCCCCCAGCATTTT
TRBJ1-2 TRBV7-2 . once CASSSTPFRGGGYTF TGTGCCAGCAGCTCCACCCCGTTCAGGGGTGGCGGCTACACCTTC
TRBJ1-5 TRBV7-8 TRBD1 . CASSPTGGGGQPQHF TGTGCCAGCAGCCCCACAGGGGGCGGTGGGCAGCCCCAGCATTTT
TRBJ2-7 TRBV9 . . CASSVTTGYEQYF TGTGCCAGCAGCGTAACCACAGGCTACGAGCAGTACTTC
TRBJ2-1 TRBV11-2 TRBD1 . CASSLKRGTGVEEEQFF TGTGCCAGCAGCTTAAAGCGTGGGACAGGGGTTGAGGAGGAGCAGTTCTTC
TRBJ1-6 TRBV6-2/TRBV6-3 . once CASSYSNPGGYNSPLHF TGTGCCAGCAGTTACTCGAATCCGGGAGGGTACAATTCACCCCTCCACTTT
TRBJ1-1 TRBV5-6 TRBD1 . CASSRQGAREAFF TGTGCCAGCAGCCGACAGGGGGCGAGGGAAGCTTTCTTT
TRBJ2-7 TRBV15 TRBD1 . CATSSPRGQGETYEQYF TGTGCCACCAGCAGTCCCCGCGGACAGGGGGAGACCTACGAGCAGTACTTC
TRBJ2-7 TRBV6-2/TRBV6-3 TRBD1 few CASSYARQGAREQYF TGTGCCAGCAGTTATGCGCGTCAGGGGGCCCGCGAGCAGTACTTC
TRBJ2-1 TRBV27 . . CASSLRRGLHNEQFF TGTGCCAGCAGTTTACGAAGGGGGTTACACAATGAGCAGTTCTTC
TRBJ2-6 TRBV7-3 TRBD2 . CASSLRPFPLAGASGANVLTF TGTGCCAGCAGCTTACGCCCGTTCCCTCTAGCGGGAGCCTCTGGGGCCAACGTCCTGACTTTC
TRBJ1-2 TRBV10-3 TRBD1 . CAISDYRGSGYTF TGTGCCATCAGTGATTACAGGGGTTCTGGCTACACCTTC
TRBJ1-2 TRBV6-5 . . CASSHGPEYGYTF TGTGCCAGCAGTCATGGGCCAGAGTATGGCTACACCTTC
TRBJ1-2 TRBV30 . . CAWSKIAGGYTF TGTGCCTGGAGTAAAATCGCAGGCGGCTACACCTTC
TRBJ1-1 TRBV7-3 . . CASSSGGATEAFF TGTGCCAGCAGCTCTGGGGGGGCCACTGAAGCTTTCTTT
TRBJ2-7 TRBV18 . . CASSPSAATYEQYF TGTGCCAGCTCACCGTCGGCGGCAACCTACGAGCAGTACTTC
TRBJ1-2 TRBV14 . once CASSHLFSGYGYTF TGTGCCAGCAGCCATCTGTTTTCCGGCTATGGCTACACCTTC
TRBJ2-3 TRBV2 TRBD2 . CASSDGLAGGSTQYF TGTGCCAGCAGTGACGGTCTAGCGGGAGGGTCTACGCAGTATTTT
TRBJ2-3 TRBV3-1/TRBV3-2 . . CASSQRAGRTDTQYF TGTGCCAGCAGCCAGCGAGCAGGGCGGACAGATACGCAGTATTTT
TRBJ2-3 TRBV4-3 . few CASSQGRPTAADTQYF TGCGCCAGCAGCCAAGGGAGGCCTACGGCGGCAGATACGCAGTATTTT